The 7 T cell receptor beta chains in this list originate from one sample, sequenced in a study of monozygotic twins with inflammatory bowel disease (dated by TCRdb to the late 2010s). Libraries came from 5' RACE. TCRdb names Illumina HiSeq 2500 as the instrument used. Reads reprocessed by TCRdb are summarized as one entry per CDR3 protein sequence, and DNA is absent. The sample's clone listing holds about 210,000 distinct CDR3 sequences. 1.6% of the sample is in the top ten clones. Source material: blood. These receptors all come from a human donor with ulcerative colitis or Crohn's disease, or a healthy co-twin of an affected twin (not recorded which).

CDR3 loop: CASSSRTSGESGPDTQYF. The chain combines TRBV18 with TRBJ2-3; TCRdb reports TRBD2, a call that lacks DNA to check it against. CDR1 KGHSH and CDR2 LQKENI come from the germline V gene. The CDR3 spans 18 residues.

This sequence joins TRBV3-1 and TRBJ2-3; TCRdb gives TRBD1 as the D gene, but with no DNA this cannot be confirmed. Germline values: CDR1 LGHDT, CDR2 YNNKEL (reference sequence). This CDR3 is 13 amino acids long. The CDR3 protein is CASSQLGADTQYF.

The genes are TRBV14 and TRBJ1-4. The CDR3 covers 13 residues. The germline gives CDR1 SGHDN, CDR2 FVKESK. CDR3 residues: CASTGNTNEKLFF. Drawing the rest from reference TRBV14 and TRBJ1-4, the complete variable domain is EAGVTQFPSHSVIEKGQTVTLRCDPISGHDNLYWYRRVMGKEIKFLLHFVKESKQDESGMPNNRFLAERTGGTYSTLKVQPAELEDSGVYFCASTGNTNEKLFFGSGTQLSVL.

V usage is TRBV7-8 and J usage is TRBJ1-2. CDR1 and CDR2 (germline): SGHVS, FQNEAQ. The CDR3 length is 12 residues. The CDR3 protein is CASSLPRDGYTF.

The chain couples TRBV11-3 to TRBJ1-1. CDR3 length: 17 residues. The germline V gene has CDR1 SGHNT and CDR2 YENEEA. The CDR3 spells CASSLLSPEVSGTEAFF.

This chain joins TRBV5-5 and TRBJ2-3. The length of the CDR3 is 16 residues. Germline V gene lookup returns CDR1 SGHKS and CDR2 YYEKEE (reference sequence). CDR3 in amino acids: CASILIGGSSTDTQYF. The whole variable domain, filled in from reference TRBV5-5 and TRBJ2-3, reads DAGVTQSPTHLIKTRGQQVTLRCSPISGHKSVSWYQQVLGQGPQFIFQYYEKEERGRGNFPDRFSARQFPNYSSELNVNALLLGDSALYLCASILIGGSSTDTQYFGPGTRLTVL.

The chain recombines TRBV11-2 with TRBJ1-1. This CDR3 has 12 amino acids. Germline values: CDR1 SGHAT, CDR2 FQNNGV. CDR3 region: CASSALGTEAFF.